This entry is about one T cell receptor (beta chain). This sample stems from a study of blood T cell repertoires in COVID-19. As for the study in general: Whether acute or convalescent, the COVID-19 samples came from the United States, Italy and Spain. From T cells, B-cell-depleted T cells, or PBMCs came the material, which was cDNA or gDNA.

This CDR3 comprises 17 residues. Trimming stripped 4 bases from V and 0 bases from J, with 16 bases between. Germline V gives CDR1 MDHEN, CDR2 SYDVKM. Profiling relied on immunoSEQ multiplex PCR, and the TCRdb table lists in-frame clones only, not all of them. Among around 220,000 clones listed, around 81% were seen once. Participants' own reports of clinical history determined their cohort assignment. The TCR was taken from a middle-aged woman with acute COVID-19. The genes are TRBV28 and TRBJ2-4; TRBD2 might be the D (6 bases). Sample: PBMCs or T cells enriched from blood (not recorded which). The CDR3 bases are TGTGCCAGCAGTTCAGACACTAGCAATCTAGCCAAAAACATTCAGTACTTC. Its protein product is CASSSDTSNLAKNIQYF. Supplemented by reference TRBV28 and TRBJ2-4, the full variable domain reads DVKVTQSSRYLVKRTGEKVFLECVQDMDHENMFWYRQDPGLGLRLIYFSYDVKMKEKGDIPEGYSVSREKKERFSLILESASTNQTSMYLCASSSDTSNLAKNIQYFGAGTRLSVL.